The 19 T cell receptor beta chains presented below share a single source sample, sequenced in a study of control samples from healthy donors and cancer patients. Clones were read by immunoSEQ multiplex PCR, and TCRdb kept only the in-frame ones, dropping some. This repertoire shows 100,000 or so clones, 80% to 90% found once; its top ten account for 7.8%. The sample was blood. These TCRs come from a man aged 25-45 years in good health.

This clone showed up just once. J is TRBJ1-5 and V is TRBV19, with 11 bases aligning to TRBD1. V shed 0 bases and J 3 bases; nucleotides not matched to a gene: 7. Germline V gene sequence: CDR1 LNHDA, CDR2 SQIVND (reference sequence). This CDR3 region has 18 residues. CDR3 residues: CASSIEAGGQGVNQPQHF. In nucleotides, the CDR3 is TGTGCCAGTAGTATAGAAGCCGGGGGACAGGGGGTCAATCAGCCCCAGCATTTT.

V gene TRBV7-8 combines with J gene TRBJ2-3; TRBD2 matches at 8 bases. The CDR3 has 16 residues. Germline V gives CDR1 SGHVS, CDR2 FQNEAQ. V lost 2 bases, J lost 3 bases, and 7 bases stayed unmatched. The CDR3 DNA follows: TGTGCCAGCAGCTTACGGCGGGGGGCGATAACAGATACGCAGTATTTT. Translation: CASSLRRGAITDTQYF.

V usage is TRBV27 and J usage is TRBJ1-2; 10 bases are a match to TRBD1. With V trimmed by 7 bases and J by 4 bases, 9 bases remained unmatched. Germline-derived CDR1 and CDR2 are MNHEY and SMNVEV (reference sequence). This CDR3 has 15 residues. The DNA for the CDR3 is TGTGCCAGCACCTCACGGACAGGGGGGAGCTATGGCTACACCTTC. Amino acids: CASTSRTGGSYGYTF.

The V call is TRBV14, the J call TRBJ2-1; TRBD1 or TRBD2 may be the D gene (6 bases each). V gave up 2 bases and J gave up 4 bases, with 15 bases separating them. The germline V gene has CDR1 SGHDN and CDR2 FVKESK. The CDR3 consists of 16 residues. DNA of the CDR3: TGTGCCAGCAGCCAATCAAGGGGGGCATTTTACAATGAGCAGTTCTTC. Protein sequence: CASSQSRGAFYNEQFF.

The chain links TRBV28 to TRBJ1-1; 9 bases are shared with TRBD1. Germline trimming cut 5 bases from V and 0 bases from J; bases unmatched to any gene: 7. Germline values: CDR1 MDHEN, CDR2 SYDVKM. The CDR3 is 16 amino acids. This chain's CDR3 is CASSTGTGIMNTEAFF. CDR3 nucleotides: TGTGCCAGCAGTACCGGGACAGGGATCATGAACACTGAAGCTTTCTTT.

This clone was seen more than once but under ten times. V usage is TRBV5-1 and J usage is TRBJ2-1; D gene unclear. Germline-derived CDR1 and CDR2 are SGHRS and YFSETQ. This CDR3 has 14 residues. Trimming stripped 4 bases from V and 4 bases from J, with 12 bases between. The CDR3 spells CASSPSKGYNEQFF. CDR3 coding DNA: TGCGCCAGCAGCCCGAGTAAGGGATACAATGAGCAGTTCTTC.

The rearrangement uses TRBV27 and TRBJ1-2, with D hard to call. Between the trimmed V and J ends, which lost 5 bases and 4 bases, there was a span of 17 bases. Germline lookup yields CDR1 MNHEY and CDR2 SMNVEV (reference sequence). This CDR3 has 15 residues. Here the CDR3 reads CASSPRSEGGYGYTF. Here the CDR3 DNA reads TGTGCCAGCAGTCCCCGAAGTGAGGGAGGCTATGGCTACACCTTC.

J is TRBJ2-5 and V is TRBV6-1, with 9 nucleotides matching TRBD2. J was trimmed by 5 bases and V by 2 bases; bases with no gene match: 9. This CDR3 has 16 residues. CDR1 and CDR2 from the germline V gene are MNHNS and SASEGT. This CDR3 is CASSERAGGGRETQYF. DNA of the CDR3: TGTGCCAGCAGTGAACGGGCGGGAGGGGGCCGCGAGACCCAGTACTTC.

This sequence joins TRBV11-3 and TRBJ2-7; D perhaps matches TRBD1 (5 bases). Germline CDR1 is SGHNT and CDR2 is YENEEA. The V and J ends lost 2 bases and 1 base respectively, with 15 bases between them. CDR3 length: 16 amino acids. The CDR3 DNA is TGTGCCAGCAGCTTACTCCCCAATGACAGTTCCTACGAGCAGTACGTC. It codes for CASSLLPNDSSYEQYV.

This clone is a singleton in its sample. This chain uses TRBV5-5 with TRBJ2-5; 9 nucleotides align to TRBD1. The ends lost 1 base at V and 5 bases at J; junction bases unmatched: 12. The CDR3 length is 17 residues. Looked up from germline, CDR1 is SGHKS and CDR2 is YYEKEE (reference sequence). CDR3 region: CASSLYLGTGFSETQYF. The CDR3 DNA reads as TGTGCCAGCAGCTTGTATTTAGGGACAGGGTTTTCGGAGACCCAGTACTTC.

This chain uses TRBV24-1 with TRBJ2-6; TRBD1 aligns across 8 bases. Germline CDR1 is KGHDR and CDR2 is SFDVKD. V gave up 5 bases and J gave up 4 bases; unmatched junction bases: 9. The CDR3 contains 17 residues. The CDR3 nucleotides read TGTGCCACCAGTGGTGGACAGGGCTCGACCGGGGCCAACGTCCTGACTTTC. Encoded protein: CATSGGQGSTGANVLTF.

The chain recombines TRBV7-6 with TRBJ2-1; 7 bases line up with TRBD2. The germline V gene encodes CDR1 SGHVS and CDR2 FNYEAQ. The CDR3 totals 15 residues. With V trimmed by 5 bases and J by 4 bases, 8 bases remained unmatched. CDR3 bases: TGTGCCAGCAGCCTGTTTAATAGCGGGTACAATGAGCAGTTCTTC. Its translation: CASSLFNSGYNEQFF.

V is TRBV10-2 and J is TRBJ1-2; 12 bases agree with TRBD1. Germline values: CDR1 WSHSY, CDR2 SAAADI. The ends lost 1 base at V and 0 bases at J; junction bases unmatched: 3. The length of the CDR3 is 17 residues. Here the CDR3 DNA reads TGCGCCAGCAGTGAGTGGGGACAGGGGGCGACTAACTATGGCTACACCTTC. Encoded protein: CASSEWGQGATNYGYTF.

The chain couples TRBV5-1 to TRBJ1-1, with D possibly matching TRBD1 (6 bases). This CDR3 contains 14 residues. Per the germline V gene, CDR1 is SGHRS and CDR2 is YFSETQ. The V gene lost 2 bases and the J gene lost 1 base, with 9 bases spanning the gap. CDR3 DNA: TGCGCCAGCAGCTTTACAGGGAGGAACACTGAAGCTTTCTTT. Its protein product is CASSFTGRNTEAFF. The complete variable domain, with remaining parts taken from reference TRBV5-1 and TRBJ1-1, reads KAGVTQTPRYLIKTRGQQVTLSCSPISGHRSVSWYQQTPGQGLQFLFEYFSETQRNKGNFPGRFSGRQFSNSRSEMNVSTLELGDSALYLCASSFTGRNTEAFFGQGTRLTVV.

The chain recombines TRBV2 with TRBJ2-7; D is unclear. The CDR3 consists of 13 residues. Germline V gives CDR1 SNHLY, CDR2 FYNNEI. V was trimmed by 6 bases and J by 2 bases, leaving 11 bases between them. As DNA, the CDR3 is TGTGCCAGCAGGAGGATCATTACCTACGAGCAGTACTTC. As protein: CASRRIITYEQYF.

This clone was seen a few times. This chain uses TRBV7-9 with TRBJ1-6; D is uncertain. This CDR3 spans 13 amino acids. The V end lost 3 bases, the J end lost 14 bases, and 14 bases lay between the germline ends. CDR1 SEHNR and CDR2 FQNEAQ come from the germline V gene (reference sequence). The CDR3 reads CASSLSVSRALHF. As DNA, the CDR3 is TGTGCCAGCAGCTTGTCGGTCTCCCGGGCCCTCCACTTT.

In the case of this clone: Other DNA variants within this sample encode the same CDR3. The rearrangement joins TRBV19 to TRBJ2-6; no firm D call. Germline-derived CDR1 and CDR2 are LNHDA and SQIVND (reference sequence). This CDR3 is built from 14 residues. V was clipped by 9 bases and J by 0 bases, with 9 bases between them. CDR3 nucleotide sequence: TGTGCCAGCCGAAGGATCTCTGGGGCCAACGTCCTGACTTTC. This translates into CASRRISGANVLTF.

V is TRBV9 and J is TRBJ2-2, with 7 bases identical to TRBD1. Germline CDR1 reads SGDLS; CDR2 reads YYNGEE. V shed 3 bases and J 6 bases; nucleotides not matched to a gene: 8. The CDR3 extends over 15 amino acids. CDR3 DNA sequence: TGTGCCAGCAGCGGAAGGACAGGAGAAGCCGGGGAGCTGTTTTTT. This gives the protein CASSGRTGEAGELFF.

The chain links TRBV11-2 to TRBJ1-1; no clear D gene. The CDR3 covers 14 residues. The V gene's germline CDR1 is SGHAT and CDR2 FQNNGV. V was shortened by 1 base and J by 4 bases, with 10 bases between the two germline ends. DNA of the CDR3: TGTGCCAGCAGCTTAGCCTACGGCCTCACTGAAGCTTTCTTT. Protein: CASSLAYGLTEAFF.